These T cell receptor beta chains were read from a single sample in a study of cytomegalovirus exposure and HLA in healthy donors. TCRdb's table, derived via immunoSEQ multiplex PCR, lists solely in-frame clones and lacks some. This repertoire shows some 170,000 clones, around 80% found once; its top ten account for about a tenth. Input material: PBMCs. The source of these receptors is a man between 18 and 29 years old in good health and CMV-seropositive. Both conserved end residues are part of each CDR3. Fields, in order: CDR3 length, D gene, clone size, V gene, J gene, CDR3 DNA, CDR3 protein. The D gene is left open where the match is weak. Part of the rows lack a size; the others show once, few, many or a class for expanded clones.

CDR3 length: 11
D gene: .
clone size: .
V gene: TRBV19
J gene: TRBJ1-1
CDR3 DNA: TGTGCCAGTAGTATAGGGAATGGGGCCCTATTT
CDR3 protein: CASSIGNGALF

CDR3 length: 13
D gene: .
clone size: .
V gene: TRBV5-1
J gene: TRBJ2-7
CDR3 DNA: TGCGCCAGCAGCCCGACCGGAGAGTACGAGCAGTACTTC
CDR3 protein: CASSPTGEYEQYF

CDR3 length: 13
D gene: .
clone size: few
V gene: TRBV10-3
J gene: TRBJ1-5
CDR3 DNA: TGTGCCATCGCGCGGCAGAACAATCAGCCCCAGCATTTT
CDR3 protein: CAIARQNNQPQHF

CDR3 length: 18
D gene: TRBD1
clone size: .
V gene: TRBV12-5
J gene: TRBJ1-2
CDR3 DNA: TGTGCTAGTGGTCTGGACTTGACAGGGGACTCAGGGGTGGAGGGCTACACCTTC
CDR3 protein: CASGLDLTGDSGVEGYTF

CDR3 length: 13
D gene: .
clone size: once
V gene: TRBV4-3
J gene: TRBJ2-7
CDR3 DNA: TGCGCCAGCAGCGCGGCAGTTCTCTACGAGCAGTACTTC
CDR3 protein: CASSAAVLYEQYF

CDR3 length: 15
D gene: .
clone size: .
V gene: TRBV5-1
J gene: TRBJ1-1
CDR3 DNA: TGCGCCAGCAGCTTGGACCGGGGAGGGAACACTGAAGCTTTCTTT
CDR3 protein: CASSLDRGGNTEAFF

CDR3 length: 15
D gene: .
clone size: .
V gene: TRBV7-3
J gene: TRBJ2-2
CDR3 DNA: TGTGCCAGCAGCTTAACGGAGGGTTGGACCGGGGAGCTGTTTTTT
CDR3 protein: CASSLTEGWTGELFF

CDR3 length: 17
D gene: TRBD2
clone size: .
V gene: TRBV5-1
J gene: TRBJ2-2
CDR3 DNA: TGCGCCAGCAGCTTGATCACTAGCGGGAGGAGGACCGGGGAGCTGTTTTTT
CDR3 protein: CASSLITSGRRTGELFF

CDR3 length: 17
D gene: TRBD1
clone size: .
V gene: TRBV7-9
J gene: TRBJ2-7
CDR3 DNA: TGTGCCAGCAGCTTAAGCGGTGGGACAGGGAGCTCCTACGAGCAGTACTTC
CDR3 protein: CASSLSGGTGSSYEQYF

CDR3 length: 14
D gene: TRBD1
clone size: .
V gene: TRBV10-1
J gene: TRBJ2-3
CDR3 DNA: TGCGCCAGCGCGGGACAGGCGAGCACAGATACGCAGTATTTT
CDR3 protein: CASAGQASTDTQYF

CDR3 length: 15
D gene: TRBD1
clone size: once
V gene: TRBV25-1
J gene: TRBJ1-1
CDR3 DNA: TGTGCCAGCAAACAAACAGGGGTTTTGAACACTGAAGCTTTCTTT
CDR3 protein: CASKQTGVLNTEAFF

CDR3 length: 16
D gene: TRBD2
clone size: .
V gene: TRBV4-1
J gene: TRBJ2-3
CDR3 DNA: TGCGCCAGCAGCGGCAGGGGACTAGCGGGAGCTAACACGCAGTATTTT
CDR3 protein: CASSGRGLAGANTQYF

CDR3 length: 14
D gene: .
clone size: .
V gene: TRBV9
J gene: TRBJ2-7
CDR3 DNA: TGTGCCAGCAGCGTAGGGGACAACCTACGAGTGCAGTACTTC
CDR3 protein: CASSVGDNLRVQYF

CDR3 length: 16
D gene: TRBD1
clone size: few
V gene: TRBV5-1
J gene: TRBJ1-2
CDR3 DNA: TGCGCCAGCAGCTTGGCCGTGACAGGGGGCCCAGGAGGCTACACCTTC
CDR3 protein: CASSLAVTGGPGGYTF

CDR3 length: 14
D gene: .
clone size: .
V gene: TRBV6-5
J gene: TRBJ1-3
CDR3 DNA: TGTGCCAGCAGAATTACAGGGACTGGAAACACCATATATTTT
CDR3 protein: CASRITGTGNTIYF

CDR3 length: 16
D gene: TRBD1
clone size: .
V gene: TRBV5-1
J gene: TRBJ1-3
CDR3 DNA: TGCGCCAGCAGCCGGAACCCGGGACAGGGGGTTGACACCATATATTTT
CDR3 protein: CASSRNPGQGVDTIYF

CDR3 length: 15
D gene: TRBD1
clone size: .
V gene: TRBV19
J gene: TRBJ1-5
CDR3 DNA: TGTGCCAGTAGTATGTCGGGCAGGGGGAGTCAGCCCCAGCATTTT
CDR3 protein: CASSMSGRGSQPQHF

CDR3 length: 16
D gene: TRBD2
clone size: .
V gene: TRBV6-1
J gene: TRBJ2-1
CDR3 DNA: TGTGCCAGCAGTGGTAGCGGGGGGGCCTCCTACAATGAGCAGTTCTTC
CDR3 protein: CASSGSGGASYNEQFF

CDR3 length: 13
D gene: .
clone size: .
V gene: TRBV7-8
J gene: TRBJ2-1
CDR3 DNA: TGTGCCAGCAGCCCCCCCCCGGGGAATGAGCAGTTCTTC
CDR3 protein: CASSPPPGNEQFF

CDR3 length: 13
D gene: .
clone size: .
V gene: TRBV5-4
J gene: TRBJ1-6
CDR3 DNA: TGTGCCAGCAGCTTGGCAGATAATTCACCCCTCCACTTT
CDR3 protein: CASSLADNSPLHF

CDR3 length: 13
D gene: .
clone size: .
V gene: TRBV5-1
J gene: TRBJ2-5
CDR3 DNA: TGCGCCAGCAGCCCGTTAGTGCAAGAGACCCAGTACTTC
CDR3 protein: CASSPLVQETQYF

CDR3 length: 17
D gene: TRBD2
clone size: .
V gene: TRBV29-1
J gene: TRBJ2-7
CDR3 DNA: TGCAGCGTTGCGGGGAGGATAGCGGGAAGGCTCGGCTACGAGCAGTACTTC
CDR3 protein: CSVAGRIAGRLGYEQYF

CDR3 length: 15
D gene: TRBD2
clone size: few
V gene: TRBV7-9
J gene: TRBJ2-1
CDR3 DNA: TGTGCCAGCAGCTTAGGACTAGCGGGGATAAATGAGCAGTTCTTC
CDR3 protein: CASSLGLAGINEQFF

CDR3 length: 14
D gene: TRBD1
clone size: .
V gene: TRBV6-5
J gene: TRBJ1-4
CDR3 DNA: TGTGCCAGCAGATACGGGACAGGGGGGGAAAAACTGTTTTTT
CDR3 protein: CASRYGTGGEKLFF

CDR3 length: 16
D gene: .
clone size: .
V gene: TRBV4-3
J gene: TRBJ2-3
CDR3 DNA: TGCGCCAGCAGCCACGGAGACTCGACTAACACAGATACGCAGTATTTT
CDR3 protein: CASSHGDSTNTDTQYF

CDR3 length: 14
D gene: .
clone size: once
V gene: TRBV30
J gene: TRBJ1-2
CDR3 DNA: TGTGCCTGGAGTGAGTCAGGGCGGATTTCTGGCTACACCTTC
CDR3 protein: CAWSESGRISGYTF

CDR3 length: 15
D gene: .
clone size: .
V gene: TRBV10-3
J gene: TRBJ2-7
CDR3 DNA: TGTGCCATCAGTGGTCCCGGACAACACTCCTACGAGCAGTACTTC
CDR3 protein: CAISGPGQHSYEQYF

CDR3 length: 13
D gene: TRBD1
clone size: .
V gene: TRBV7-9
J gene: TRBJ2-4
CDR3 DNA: TGTGCCAGCAGCTTAGTAGACAGGGGATGGACGTACTTC
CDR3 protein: CASSLVDRGWTYF

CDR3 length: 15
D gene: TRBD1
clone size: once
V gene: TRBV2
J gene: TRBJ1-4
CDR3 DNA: TGTGCCAGCAGCCTTTCGACAGGGGAGGTCGGAAAACTGTTTTTT
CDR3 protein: CASSLSTGEVGKLFF

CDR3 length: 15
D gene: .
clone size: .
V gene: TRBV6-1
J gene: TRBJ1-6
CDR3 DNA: TGTGCCAGCAGTGAAGTCCGCTCCTATAATTCACCCCTCCACTTT
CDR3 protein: CASSEVRSYNSPLHF

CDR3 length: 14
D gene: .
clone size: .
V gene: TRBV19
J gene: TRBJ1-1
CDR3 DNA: TGTGCCACCGAGGCTCAGGTGGGGGCCACTGAAGCTTTCTTT
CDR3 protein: CATEAQVGATEAFF

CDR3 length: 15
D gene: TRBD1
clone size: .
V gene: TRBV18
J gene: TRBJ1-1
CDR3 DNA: TGTGCCAGCTCGCAGGGGAGGACAGGGGTAACTGAAGCTTTCTTT
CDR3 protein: CASSQGRTGVTEAFF

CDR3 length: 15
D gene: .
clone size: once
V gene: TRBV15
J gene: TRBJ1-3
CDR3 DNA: TGTGCCACCAGCAGAGATCTAAGTACTGGAAACACCATATATTTT
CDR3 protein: CATSRDLSTGNTIYF

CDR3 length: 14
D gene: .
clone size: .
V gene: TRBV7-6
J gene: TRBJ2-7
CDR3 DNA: TGTGCCAGCAGCTTAGTCAGTCAGTCCTACGAGCAGTACTTC
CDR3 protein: CASSLVSQSYEQYF

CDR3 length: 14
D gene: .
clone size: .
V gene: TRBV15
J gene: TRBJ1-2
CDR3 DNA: TGTGCCACCAGCAGAGATCCCGGGAGCTATGGCTACACCTTC
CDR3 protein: CATSRDPGSYGYTF

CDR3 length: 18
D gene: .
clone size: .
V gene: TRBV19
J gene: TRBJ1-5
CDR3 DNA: TGTGCCAGTAGTATCCGGGGTGGCTTGGGATATAGCAATCAGCCCCAGCATTTT
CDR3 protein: CASSIRGGLGYSNQPQHF

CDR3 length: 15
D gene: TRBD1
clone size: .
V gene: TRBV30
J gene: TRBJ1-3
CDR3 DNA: TGTGCCTGGAGTCCGGGGGACAGCTCTGGAAACACCATATATTTT
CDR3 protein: CAWSPGDSSGNTIYF

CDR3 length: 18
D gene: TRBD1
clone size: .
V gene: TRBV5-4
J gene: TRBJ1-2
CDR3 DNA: TGTGCCAGCAGCTCTAATGGGGTATCTGACAGGGAGAACTATGGCTACACCTTC
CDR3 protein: CASSSNGVSDRENYGYTF

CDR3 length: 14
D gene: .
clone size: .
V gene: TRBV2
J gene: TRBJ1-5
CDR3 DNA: TGTGCCAGCAGGGCCGACTATAGCAATCAGCCCCAGCATTTT
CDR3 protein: CASRADYSNQPQHF

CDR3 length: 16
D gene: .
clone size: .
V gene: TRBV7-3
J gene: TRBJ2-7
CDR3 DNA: TGTGCCAGCAGCTTAACGTTGGTCAGGGGAAACTACGAGCAGTACTTC
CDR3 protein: CASSLTLVRGNYEQYF

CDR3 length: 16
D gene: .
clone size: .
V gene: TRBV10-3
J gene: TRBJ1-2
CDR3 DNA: TGTGCCATCAGCCCGATCCTAGGGGGGGATAGGTATGGCTACACCTTC
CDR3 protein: CAISPILGGDRYGYTF

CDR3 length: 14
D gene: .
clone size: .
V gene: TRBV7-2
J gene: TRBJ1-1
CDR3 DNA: TGTGCCAGCAGCTCCACAGGGTGGGGCACTGAAGCTTTCTTT
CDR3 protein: CASSSTGWGTEAFF

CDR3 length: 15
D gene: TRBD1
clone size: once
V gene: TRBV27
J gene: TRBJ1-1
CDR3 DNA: TGTGCCAGCAGTTTCAGCAGGGGGGTGAACACTGAAGCTTTCTTT
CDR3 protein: CASSFSRGVNTEAFF

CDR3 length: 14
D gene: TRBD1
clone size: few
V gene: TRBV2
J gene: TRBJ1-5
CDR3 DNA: TGTGCCAGCAGTGCACAGGGGGATGGTCAGCCCCAGCATTTT
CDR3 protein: CASSAQGDGQPQHF

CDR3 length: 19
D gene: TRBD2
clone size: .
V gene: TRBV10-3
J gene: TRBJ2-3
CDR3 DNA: TGTGCCATCAGTGAGTCGACCGCGGGCGGGAGTAGGATCACAGATACGCAGTATTTT
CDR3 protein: CAISESTAGGSRITDTQYF

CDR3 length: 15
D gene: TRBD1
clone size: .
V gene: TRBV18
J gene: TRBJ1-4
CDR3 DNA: TGTGCCAGCTCACCACCTACAGGGGTGAATGAAAAACTGTTTTTT
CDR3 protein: CASSPPTGVNEKLFF

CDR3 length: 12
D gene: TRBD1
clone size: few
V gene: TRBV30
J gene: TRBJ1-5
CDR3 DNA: TGTGCCTGGGGACAGGGTGATCAGCCCCAGCATTTT
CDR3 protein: CAWGQGDQPQHF

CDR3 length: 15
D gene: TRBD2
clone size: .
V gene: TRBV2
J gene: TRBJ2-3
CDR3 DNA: TGTGCCAGCAGCTATCTAGCGGGGGGCACAGATACGCAGTATTTT
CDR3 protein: CASSYLAGGTDTQYF

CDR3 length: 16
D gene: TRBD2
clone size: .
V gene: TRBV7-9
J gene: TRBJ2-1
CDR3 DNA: TGTGCCAGCAGCCCCCTTGGAGCGGGGTCCTACAATGAGCAGTTCTTC
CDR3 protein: CASSPLGAGSYNEQFF

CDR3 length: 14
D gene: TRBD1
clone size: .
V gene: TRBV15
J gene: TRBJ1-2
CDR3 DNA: TGTGCCACCAGCAGAGGAGGACAGGGGGATGGCTACACCTTC
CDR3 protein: CATSRGGQGDGYTF

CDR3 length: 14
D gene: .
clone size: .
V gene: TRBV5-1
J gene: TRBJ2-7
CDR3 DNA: TGCGCCAGCAGCTTAGCAGGGGTTAATTACGAGCAGTACTTC
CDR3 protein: CASSLAGVNYEQYF